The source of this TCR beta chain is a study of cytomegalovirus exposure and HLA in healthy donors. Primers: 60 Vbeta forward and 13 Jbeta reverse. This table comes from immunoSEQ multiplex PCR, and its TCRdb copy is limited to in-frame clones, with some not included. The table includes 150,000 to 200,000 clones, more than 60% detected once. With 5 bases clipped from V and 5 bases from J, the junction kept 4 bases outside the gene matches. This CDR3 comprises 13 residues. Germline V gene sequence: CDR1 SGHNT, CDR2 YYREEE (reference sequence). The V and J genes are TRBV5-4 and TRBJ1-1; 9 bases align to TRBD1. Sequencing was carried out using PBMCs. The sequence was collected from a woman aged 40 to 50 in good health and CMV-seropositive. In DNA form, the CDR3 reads TGTGCCAGCAGGGCGACAGGGGGGACTGAAGCTTTCTTT. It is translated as CASRATGGTEAFF.